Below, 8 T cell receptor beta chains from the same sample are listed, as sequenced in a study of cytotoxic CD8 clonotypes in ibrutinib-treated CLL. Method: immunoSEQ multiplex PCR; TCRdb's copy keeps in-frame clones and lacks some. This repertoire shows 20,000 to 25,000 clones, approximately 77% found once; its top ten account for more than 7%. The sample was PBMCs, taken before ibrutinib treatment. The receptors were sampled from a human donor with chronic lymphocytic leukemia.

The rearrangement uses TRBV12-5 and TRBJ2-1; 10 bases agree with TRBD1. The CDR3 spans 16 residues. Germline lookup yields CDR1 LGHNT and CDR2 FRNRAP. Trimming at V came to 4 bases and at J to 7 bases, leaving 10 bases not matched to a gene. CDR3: CASGSGQGGALNEQFF. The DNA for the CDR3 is TGTGCTAGTGGTTCTGGACAGGGGGGGGCCTTGAATGAGCAGTTCTTC.

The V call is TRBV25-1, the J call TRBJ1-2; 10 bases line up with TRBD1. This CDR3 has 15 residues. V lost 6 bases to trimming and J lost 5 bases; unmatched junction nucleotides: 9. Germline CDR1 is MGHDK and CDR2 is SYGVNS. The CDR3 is CASRGQGSGIYGYTF. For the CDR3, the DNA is TGTGCCAGCAGGGGACAGGGGTCAGGCATTTATGGCTACACCTTC.

The CDR3 DNA reads TGTGCCAGCAGTTCGAGTCAGCCCCAGCATTTT. Its translation: CASSSSQPQHF. V and J are TRBV28 and TRBJ1-5; D is unclear. CDR1 and CDR2 from the germline V gene are MDHEN and SYDVKM. There are 11 residues in the CDR3. Between the trimmed V and J ends, which lost 4 bases and 6 bases, there was a span of 4 bases.

CDR3: CASSSRPDSFGNTIYF. The CDR3 bases are TGTGCCAGCAGTTCCCGGCCGGACAGCTTCGGAAACACCATATATTTT. The gene calls are TRBV6-6 and TRBJ1-3, with D possibly being TRBD1 (6 bases). Germline V gene data show CDR1 as MNHNY and CDR2 as SVGAGI (reference sequence). The ends were cut back, 4 bases at V and 4 bases at J, with 17 bases in the middle. The CDR3 length is 16 residues.

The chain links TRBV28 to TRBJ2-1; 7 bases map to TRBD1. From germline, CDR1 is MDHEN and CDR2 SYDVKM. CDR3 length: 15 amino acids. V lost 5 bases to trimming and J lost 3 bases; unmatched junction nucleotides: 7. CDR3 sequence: CASSPPTGRYNEQFF. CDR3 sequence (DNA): TGTGCCAGCAGTCCTCCGACAGGGCGCTACAATGAGCAGTTCTTC.

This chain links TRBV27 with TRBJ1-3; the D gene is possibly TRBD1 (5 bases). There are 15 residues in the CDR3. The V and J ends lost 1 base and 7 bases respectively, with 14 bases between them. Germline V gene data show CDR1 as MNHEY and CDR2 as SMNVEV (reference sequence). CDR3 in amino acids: CASSLFAGRVNTIYF. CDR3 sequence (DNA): TGTGCCAGCAGTTTATTTGCAGGGAGGGTGAACACCATATATTTT.

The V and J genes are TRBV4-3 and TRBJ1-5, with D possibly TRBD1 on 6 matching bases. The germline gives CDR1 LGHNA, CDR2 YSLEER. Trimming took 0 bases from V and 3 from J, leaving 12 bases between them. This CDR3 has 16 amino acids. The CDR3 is CASSQDLTGFNQPQHF. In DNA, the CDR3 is TGCGCCAGCAGCCAAGATTTGACAGGCTTCAATCAGCCCCAGCATTTT.

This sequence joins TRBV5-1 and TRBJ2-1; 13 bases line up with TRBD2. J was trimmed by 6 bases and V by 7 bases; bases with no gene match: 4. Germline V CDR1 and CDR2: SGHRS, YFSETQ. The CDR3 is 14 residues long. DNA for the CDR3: TGCGCCAGCCAACTAGCGGGGGGGCTCAATGAGCAGTTCTTC. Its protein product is CASQLAGGLNEQFF.